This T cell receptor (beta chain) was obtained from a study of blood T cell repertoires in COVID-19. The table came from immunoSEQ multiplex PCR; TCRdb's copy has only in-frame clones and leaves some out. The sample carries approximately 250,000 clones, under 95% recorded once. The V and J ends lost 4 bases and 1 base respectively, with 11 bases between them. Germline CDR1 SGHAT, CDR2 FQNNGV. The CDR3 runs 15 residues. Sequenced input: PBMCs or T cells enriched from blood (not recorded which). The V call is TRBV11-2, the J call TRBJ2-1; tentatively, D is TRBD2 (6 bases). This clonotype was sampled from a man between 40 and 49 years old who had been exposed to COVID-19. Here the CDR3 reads CASSSSVNSYNEQFF. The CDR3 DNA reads TGTGCCAGCAGCTCTAGCGTGAATTCCTACAATGAGCAGTTCTTC. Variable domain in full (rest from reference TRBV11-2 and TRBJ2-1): EAGVAQSPRYKIIEKRQSVAFWCNPISGHATLYWYQQILGQGPKLLIQFQNNGVVDDSQLPKDRFSAERLKGVDSTLKIQPAKLEDSAVYLCASSSSVNSYNEQFFGPGTRLTVL.